Included here is one T cell receptor beta chain sequence, with context. The entry originates in a study of control samples from healthy donors and cancer patients. Assay used: immunoSEQ multiplex PCR; TCRdb lists only in-frame clones, some missing. The data show 75,000 to 100,000 clones, roughly 89% seen once. Input material: blood. This receptor was identified in a human donor in good health. The donor label of this sample is uncertain.

CDR3 sequence (DNA): TGTGCCAGCAGTTACTCAGGACGGGAGGGAGAGACCCAGTACTTC. This translates into CASSYSGREGETQYF. The V gene is TRBV6-5, the J gene TRBJ2-5; the match to TRBD2 covers 8 bases. CDR1 is MNHEY, CDR2 SVGAGI, per germline. CDR3 length: 15 residues. J gave up 4 bases and V 0 bases, and 4 bases lay outside the gene matches.